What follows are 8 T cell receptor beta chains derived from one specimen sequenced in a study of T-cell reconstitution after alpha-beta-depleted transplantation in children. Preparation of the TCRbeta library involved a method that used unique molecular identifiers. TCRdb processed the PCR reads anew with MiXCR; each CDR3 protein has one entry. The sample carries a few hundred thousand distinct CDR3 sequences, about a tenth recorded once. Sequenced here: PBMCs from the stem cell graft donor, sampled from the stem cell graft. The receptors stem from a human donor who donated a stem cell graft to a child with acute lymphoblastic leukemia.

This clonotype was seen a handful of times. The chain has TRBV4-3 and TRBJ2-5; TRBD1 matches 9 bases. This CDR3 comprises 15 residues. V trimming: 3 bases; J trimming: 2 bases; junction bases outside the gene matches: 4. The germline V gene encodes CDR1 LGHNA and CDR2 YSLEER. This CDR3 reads CASSHSGTGQETQYF. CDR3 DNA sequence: TGCGCCAGCAGCCACTCCGGGACAGGGCAAGAGACCCAGTACTTC.

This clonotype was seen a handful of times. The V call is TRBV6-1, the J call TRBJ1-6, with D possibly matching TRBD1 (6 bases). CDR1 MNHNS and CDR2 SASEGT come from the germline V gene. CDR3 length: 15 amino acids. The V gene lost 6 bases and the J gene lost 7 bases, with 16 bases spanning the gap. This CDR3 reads CASSSIDRLNSPLHF. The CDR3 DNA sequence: TGTGCCAGCAGCTCGATAGACAGGCTAAATTCACCCCTCCACTTT.

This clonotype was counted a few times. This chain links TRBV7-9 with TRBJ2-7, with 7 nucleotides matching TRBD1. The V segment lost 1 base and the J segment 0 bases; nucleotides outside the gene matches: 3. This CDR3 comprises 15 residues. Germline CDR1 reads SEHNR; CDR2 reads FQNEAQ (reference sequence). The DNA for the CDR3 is TGTGCCAGCAGCTTAGGTCAGGGGGACTCCTACGAGCAGTACTTC. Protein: CASSLGQGDSYEQYF.

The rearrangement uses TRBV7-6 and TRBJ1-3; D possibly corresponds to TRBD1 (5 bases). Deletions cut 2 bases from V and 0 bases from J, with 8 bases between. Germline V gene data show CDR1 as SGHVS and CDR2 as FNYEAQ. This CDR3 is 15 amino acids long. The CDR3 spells CASSLQGRSGNTIYF. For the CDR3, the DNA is TGTGCCAGCAGCTTACAGGGACGCTCTGGAAACACCATATATTTT.

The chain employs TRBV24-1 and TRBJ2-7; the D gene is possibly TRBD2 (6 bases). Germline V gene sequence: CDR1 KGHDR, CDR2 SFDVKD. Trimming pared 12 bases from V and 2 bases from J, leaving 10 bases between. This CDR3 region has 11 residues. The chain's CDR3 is CASTSPYEQYF. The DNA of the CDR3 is TGTGCCTCTACTAGCCCCTACGAGCAGTACTTC.

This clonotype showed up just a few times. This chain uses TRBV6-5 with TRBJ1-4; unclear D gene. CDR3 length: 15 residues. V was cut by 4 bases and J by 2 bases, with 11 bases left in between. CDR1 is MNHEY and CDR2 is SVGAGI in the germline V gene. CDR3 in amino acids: CASSSPALTNEKLFF. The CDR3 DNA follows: TGTGCCAGCAGTTCTCCGGCACTCACTAATGAAAAACTGTTTTTT.

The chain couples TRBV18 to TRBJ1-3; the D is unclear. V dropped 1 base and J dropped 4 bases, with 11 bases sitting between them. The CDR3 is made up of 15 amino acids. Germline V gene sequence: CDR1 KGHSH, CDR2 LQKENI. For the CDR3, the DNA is TGTGCCAGCTCACCACGTTCTACTGAAGGAAACACCATATATTTT. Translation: CASSPRSTEGNTIYF. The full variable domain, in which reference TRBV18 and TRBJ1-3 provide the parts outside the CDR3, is NAGVMQNPRHLVRRRGQEARLRCSPMKGHSHVYWYRQLPEEGLKFMVYLQKENIIDESGMPKERFSAEFPKEGPSILRIQQVVRGDSAAYFCASSPRSTEGNTIYFGEGSWLTVV.

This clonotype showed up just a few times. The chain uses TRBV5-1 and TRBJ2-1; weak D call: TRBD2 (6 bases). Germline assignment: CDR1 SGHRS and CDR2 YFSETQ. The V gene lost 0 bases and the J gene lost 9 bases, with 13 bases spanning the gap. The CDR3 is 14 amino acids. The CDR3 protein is CASSLDDPEGEQFF. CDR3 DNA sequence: TGCGCCAGCAGCTTGGACGACCCGGAGGGTGAGCAGTTCTTC.